The entry below describes one T cell receptor (beta chain). Produced via immunoSEQ multiplex PCR; TCRdb's table is partial and in-frame only. This table has about 120,000 clones, roughly 90% appearing once. These data are taken from a study of control samples from healthy donors and cancer patients. V was trimmed by 0 bases and J by 4 bases, leaving 9 bases between them. The CDR3 runs to 15 residues. Germline CDR1 reads LNHDA; CDR2 reads SQIVND (reference sequence). Sequencing input: blood. The clonotype originates from a middle-aged man in good health. V gene TRBV19 combines with J gene TRBJ2-2, with D unclear. CDR3 DNA: TGTGCCAGTAGTATAGACCCACTGCGCACCGGGGAGCTGTTTTTT. Translating gives CASSIDPLRTGELFF.